This TCR beta chain emerged from a study of blood T cell repertoires in COVID-19. Across the study: The cDNA or gDNA used as material had been derived from T cells, B-cell-depleted T cells, or PBMCs.

CDR3 length: 11 amino acids. CDR1 GTSNPN and CDR2 SVGIG come from the germline V gene (reference sequence). V was clipped by 2 bases and J by 2 bases, with 4 bases between them. Clones were sequenced by immunoSEQ multiplex PCR, and TCRdb holds only the in-frame ones, with some missing. The sample contains 120,000 or so clones, around 79% of which appear only once. The TCR sequence derives from a man in his forties or fifties with acute or convalescent COVID-19. The sequencing sample was made of peripheral blood. This rearrangement joins TRBV30 to TRBJ2-7, with D uncertain. CDR3 residues: CAWSSTYEQYF. CDR3 bases: TGTGCCTGGAGTTCCACCTACGAGCAGTACTTC. The full variable domain, in which reference TRBV30 and TRBJ2-7 provide the parts outside the CDR3, is SQTIHQWPATLVQPVGSPLSLECTVEGTSNPNLYWYRQAAGRGLQLLFYSVGIGQISSEVPQNLSASRPQDRQFILSSKKLLLSDSGFYLCAWSSTYEQYFGPGTRLTVT.